One and the same sample provided the 18 T cell receptor beta chains below, sequenced in a study of beta chain features in type 1 diabetes. The antigens for these receptors are not known. Study observations and caveats: Moderate but significant shortening of TCRB CDR3s was recorded in all four CD4+ subsets from Type 1 diabetes patients.

Expressed TCRB transcripts were sequenced because the entire RNA isolate underwent reverse transcription. TCRdb's copy holds only in-frame clones and misses some; the assay was immunoSEQ multiplex PCR. This sample has 250,000 to 300,000 clones; around 24% occur once, and the top ten carry around 0.013%. The specimen sequenced was naive CD4+ T cells from blood. The receptor set was obtained from a woman aged 30 to 39 with type 1 diabetes.

The rearrangement links TRBV9 to TRBJ2-5; no reliable D call. This CDR3 has 14 amino acids. The V gene's germline CDR1 is SGDLS and CDR2 YYNGEE. The V end lost 0 bases, the J end lost 1 base, and 7 bases lay between the germline ends. The CDR3, as DNA: TGTGCCAGCAGCGTAGGGCAGGCCCAAGAGACCCAGTACTTC. Protein sequence: CASSVGQAQETQYF.

The DNA for the CDR3 is TGTGCCAGCAGGACAGGAGGCACTGAAGCTTTCTTT. It codes for CASRTGGTEAFF. V usage is TRBV2 and J usage is TRBJ1-1; tentatively, D is TRBD1 (6 bases). The germline V and J ends were trimmed by 6 bases and 4 bases, with 9 bases remaining between them. The germline gives CDR1 SNHLY, CDR2 FYNNEI. This CDR3 has 12 amino acids.

This clone was found a few times. The chain uses TRBV6-5 and TRBJ2-3; TRBD2 is a possible D gene (5 bases). The V gene's germline CDR1 is MNHEY and CDR2 SVGAGI. Trimming pared 0 bases from V and 4 bases from J, leaving 11 bases between. The CDR3 runs to 15 residues. The CDR3 DNA is TGTGCCAGCAGTTACTCAGAGGGATCGTCAGATACGCAGTATTTT. Translated: CASSYSEGSSDTQYF.

The rearrangement links TRBV5-1 to TRBJ1-1; tentative D call: TRBD1 (5 bases). Looked up from germline, CDR1 is SGHRS and CDR2 is YFSETQ. With 5 bases removed from V and 3 bases from J, the gap between germline ends came to 17 bases. This CDR3 is built from 15 residues. CDR3 bases: TGCGCCAGCAGGGGTGCTAATCAACAGGACACTGAAGCTTTCTTT. This sequence encodes CASRGANQQDTEAFF. The variable domain in full, completed from reference TRBV5-1 and TRBJ1-1, reads KAGVTQTPRYLIKTRGQQVTLSCSPISGHRSVSWYQQTPGQGLQFLFEYFSETQRNKGNFPGRFSGRQFSNSRSEMNVSTLELGDSALYLCASRGANQQDTEAFFGQGTRLTVV.

This clone was counted a few times. The gene calls are TRBV25-1 and TRBJ2-7, with D uncertain. V lost 3 bases to trimming and J lost 3 bases, with 6 bases between them. CDR3 length: 12 residues. The germline V gene encodes CDR1 MGHDK and CDR2 SYGVNS. The CDR3 nucleotides are TGTGCCAGCAGTGATCCCTACTACGAGCAGTACTTC. Protein sequence: CASSDPYYEQYF.

The chain joins TRBV10-2 to TRBJ2-3; 15 nucleotides align to TRBD2. Per germline, CDR1 WSHSY and CDR2 SAAADI. J lost 3 bases, V lost 6 bases, and 4 bases had no gene match. The CDR3 extends over 16 amino acids. The CDR3 region is CASSPGLAGGTDTQYF. In DNA form, the CDR3 reads TGCGCCAGCAGCCCGGGACTAGCGGGAGGAACAGATACGCAGTATTTT.

Only a few counts were recorded for this clone. V usage is TRBV9 and J usage is TRBJ2-1; 12 bases line up with TRBD2. The CDR3 is made up of 19 amino acids. V dropped 0 bases and J dropped 0; count of bases not matched to a gene: 7. Germline V gives CDR1 SGDLS, CDR2 YYNGEE. The CDR3 protein is CASSVGLAGGPSSYNEQFF. CDR3 DNA sequence: TGTGCCAGCAGCGTAGGTCTAGCGGGAGGGCCGAGCTCCTACAATGAGCAGTTCTTC.

This rearrangement joins TRBV4-2 to TRBJ1-2; possible D gene TRBD1, 5 bases. The CDR3 runs 14 residues. Germline loops: CDR1 LGHNA, CDR2 YNFKEQ. Trimming cost V 3 bases and J 0 bases, with 8 bases left between them. The CDR3: CASSHDSTNYGYTF. Written as DNA, the CDR3 is TGTGCCAGCAGCCACGACAGTACTAACTATGGCTACACCTTC.

Only a few counts were recorded for this clone. V usage is TRBV6-5 and J usage is TRBJ2-5; 9 bases are a match to TRBD2. Germline V CDR1 and CDR2: MNHEY, SVGAGI. Germline trimming cut 0 bases from V and 5 bases from J; bases unmatched to any gene: 7. CDR3 length: 16 amino acids. CDR3 bases: TGTGCCAGCAGTTACTCGCAGCGGGGGGTCGGGGAGACCCAGTACTTC. Residues: CASSYSQRGVGETQYF.

The J gene is TRBJ2-5, the V gene TRBV4-1, with D possibly TRBD2 on 5 matching bases. The V end lost 1 base, the J end lost 0 bases, and 9 bases lay between the germline ends. The germline V gene has CDR1 MGHRA and CDR2 YSYEKL. The length of the CDR3 is 15 residues. CDR3 protein: CASSQATADQETQYF. CDR3 sequence (DNA): TGCGCCAGCAGCCAAGCCACAGCGGACCAAGAGACCCAGTACTTC.

V gene TRBV23-1 combines with J gene TRBJ1-2; 7 positions agree with TRBD1. TRBV23-1 carries the ORF label, with uncertain function. Trimming at V came to 3 bases and at J to 2 bases, leaving 12 bases not matched to a gene. The CDR3 has 17 amino acids. In DNA, the CDR3 is TGCGCCAGCAGTCAGTCTCTTCCCAGGGGGATCAACTATGGCTACACCTTC. Encoded protein: CASSQSLPRGINYGYTF.

The table lists this clone with a count of one. Distinct nucleotide sequences in the sample also encode this CDR3. The chain uses TRBV9 and TRBJ1-1, with 8 bases fitting TRBD1. J lost 4 bases, V lost 2 bases, and 1 base had no gene match. Germline loops: CDR1 SGDLS, CDR2 YYNGEE. The CDR3 is 13 amino acids. In nucleotides, the CDR3 is TGTGCCAGCAGCGTTACAGGGGGCACTGAAGCTTTCTTT. Amino acid sequence: CASSVTGGTEAFF.

This clone was seen only a few times. The rearrangement links TRBV5-6 to TRBJ2-1; D ambiguous. The CDR3 is made up of 11 amino acids. The germline V gene has CDR1 SGHDT and CDR2 YYEEEE. V lost 5 bases, J lost 6 bases, and 6 bases lay in between. The CDR3 loop reads CASRRFNEQFF. CDR3 nucleotide sequence: TGTGCCAGCAGGAGATTCAATGAGCAGTTCTTC.

The CDR3 DNA reads TGCGCCAGCAGCGCCCCGGGACAGGGAAATGAAAAACTGTTTTTT. This codes for CASSAPGQGNEKLFF. The chain carries TRBV4-1 and TRBJ1-4; TRBD1 agrees at 9 bases. The CDR3 is made up of 15 amino acids. The V gene end was trimmed by 5 bases and the J gene end by 5 bases; junction bases not matched to a gene: 6. The germline gives CDR1 MGHRA, CDR2 YSYEKL.

CDR3 amino acids: CSVLTGPETQYF. The CDR3, as DNA: TGCAGCGTCCTGACAGGCCCAGAGACCCAGTACTTC. The chain couples TRBV29-1 to TRBJ2-5, with a tentative D call TRBD1 (6 bases). Germline assignment: CDR1 SQVTM and CDR2 ANQGSEA. The CDR3 spans 12 residues. V lost 6 bases to trimming and J lost 4 bases, with 12 bases between them.

This clone occurred a few times. Other nucleotide sequences from this sample produce the same CDR3. This chain links TRBV7-2 with TRBJ1-4, with 8 nucleotides matching TRBD1. CDR1 is SGHTA, CDR2 FQGNSA, per germline. The junction had 7 bases not matched to a gene; V was cut back by 5 bases and J by 8 bases. The CDR3 is made up of 14 amino acids. This CDR3 reads CASSPDRGSEKLFF. CDR3 sequence (DNA): TGTGCCAGCAGCCCCGACAGGGGAAGCGAAAAACTGTTTTTT.

The CDR3 nucleotides read TGTGCCAGCAGCGTCTCGGGACTAAGCACAGATACGCAGTATTTT. This translates into CASSVSGLSTDTQYF. The V and J genes are TRBV9 and TRBJ2-3; 7 bases match TRBD2. The ends lost 2 bases at V and 0 bases at J; junction bases unmatched: 3. In germline, CDR1 is SGDLS, CDR2 YYNGEE. The CDR3 has 15 residues.

The V call is TRBV4-1, the J call TRBJ2-1; perhaps TRBD2 as D (5 bases). V gave up 0 bases and J gave up 3 bases, with 12 bases separating them. CDR1 MGHRA and CDR2 YSYEKL come from the germline V gene. The CDR3 contains 16 residues. The CDR3 spells CASSQDLGSVYNEQFF. The CDR3 DNA is TGCGCCAGCAGCCAAGATCTTGGTAGCGTCTACAATGAGCAGTTCTTC.